The present entry profiles one T cell receptor beta chain with its context. The antigen is undetermined. Germline V CDR1 and CDR2: MNHEY, SVGAGI. The CDR3 has 15 amino acids. Losses at the gene ends were 5 bases for V and 3 bases for J; bases not matched to a gene: 6. TCRdb called the reads again in MiXCR, with one record for every CDR3 protein. Here the sample spans around 250,000 distinct CDR3 sequences, about 15% being singletons. The data originate from a study of T cell repertoires in cytomegalovirus infection. As for the study in general: Public TCR beta signatures were indicative of both CMV infection and a matching HLA type.

Points from the study as a whole: Dominant in the ex vivo response were TCR beta clonotypes restricted by HLA-C and specific for CMV. Carriage of CMV together with the relevant HLA was identifiable through cumulative public TCR beta family frequency.

This receptor was taken from a human donor in good health (CMV status not recorded). Some clones in this sample may be carry-over from other donors' samples. Material: CD8+ T cells from PBMCs. The J gene is TRBJ2-1, the V gene TRBV6-5, with TRBD1 matching over 8 bases. This CDR3 is CASSDLDRDYNEQFF. CDR3 sequence (DNA): TGTGCCAGCAGTGACTTGGACAGGGACTACAATGAGCAGTTCTTC.